This T cell receptor beta chain is from a study of shared clonotypes between healthy human individuals. Notes on the study in general: A small donor pool kept down the genetic and exposure-history diversity that was represented.

All participating donors were Caucasian adults from Nashville, Tennessee. The trim removed 1 base at V and 6 bases at J, leaving 3 bases unmatched. The CDR3 runs to 13 residues. CDR1 is KGHSH, CDR2 LQKENI, per germline. Each replicate PCR on the sorted subsets used 150 to 200 ng DNA (around 30,000 T cell genomes). Sequencing was performed with immunoSEQ multiplex PCR; in TCRdb, only in-frame clones are kept and a portion is missing. The sample consists of about 1.5 million clones, 95% to 99% of them appearing once. This clone was detected only once. As yet, its antigen is unknown. This chain links TRBV18 with TRBJ2-7; 7 positions match TRBD2. The specimen was naive CD4+ T cells sorted from blood. This sample's subset: CD45RA+ positively selected. This receptor was obtained from a man aged 25-45 years in good health. The CDR3 nucleotides read TGTGCCAGCTCACCACGAGCGGGACCCGAGCAGTACTTC. This translates into CASSPRAGPEQYF.